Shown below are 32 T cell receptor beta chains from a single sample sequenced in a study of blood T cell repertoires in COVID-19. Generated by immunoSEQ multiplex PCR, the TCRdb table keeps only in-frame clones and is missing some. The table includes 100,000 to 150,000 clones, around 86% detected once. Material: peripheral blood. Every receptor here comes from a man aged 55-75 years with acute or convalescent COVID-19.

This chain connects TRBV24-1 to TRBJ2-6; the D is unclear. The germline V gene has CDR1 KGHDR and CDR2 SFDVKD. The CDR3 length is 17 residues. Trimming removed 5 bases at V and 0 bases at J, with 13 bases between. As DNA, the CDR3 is TGTGCCACCAGTGCTCGAACGAGATACTCTGGGGCCAACGTCCTGACTTTC. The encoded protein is CATSARTRYSGANVLTF.

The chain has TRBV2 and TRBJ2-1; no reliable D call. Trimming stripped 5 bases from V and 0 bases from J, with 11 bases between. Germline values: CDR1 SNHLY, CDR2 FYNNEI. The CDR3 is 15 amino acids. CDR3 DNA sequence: TGTGCCAGCAGTAAACTAATTAACTCCTACAATGAGCAGTTCTTC. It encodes CASSKLINSYNEQFF.

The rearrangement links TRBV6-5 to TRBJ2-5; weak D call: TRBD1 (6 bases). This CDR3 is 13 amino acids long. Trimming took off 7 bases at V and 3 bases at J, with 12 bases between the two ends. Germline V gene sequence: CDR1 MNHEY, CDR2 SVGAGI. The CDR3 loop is CASMRDKEETQYF. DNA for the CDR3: TGTGCCAGCATGAGGGACAAGGAAGAGACCCAGTACTTC.

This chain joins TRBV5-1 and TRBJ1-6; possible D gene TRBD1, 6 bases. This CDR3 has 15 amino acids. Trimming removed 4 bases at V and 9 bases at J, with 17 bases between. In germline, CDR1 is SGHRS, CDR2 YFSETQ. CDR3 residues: CASSQITGTGSPLHF. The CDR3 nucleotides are TGCGCCAGCAGCCAAATAACAGGGACGGGTTCACCCCTCCACTTT.

The chain's CDR3 is CASTLDRARGYTF. The CDR3 DNA reads TGTGCCAGCACCTTGGACAGGGCTCGGGGCTACACCTTC. This sequence joins TRBV2 and TRBJ1-2, with TRBD1 identical over 8 bases. V lost 7 bases, J lost 8 bases, and 9 bases stayed unmatched. The CDR3 covers 13 residues. Germline CDR1 and CDR2: SNHLY and FYNNEI.

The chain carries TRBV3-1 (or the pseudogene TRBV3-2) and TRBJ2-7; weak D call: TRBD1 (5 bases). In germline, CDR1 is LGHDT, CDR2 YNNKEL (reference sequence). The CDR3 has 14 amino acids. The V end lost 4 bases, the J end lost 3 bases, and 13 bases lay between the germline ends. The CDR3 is CASSPSGAVYEQYF. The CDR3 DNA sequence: TGTGCCAGCAGCCCTTCTGGGGCAGTCTACGAGCAGTACTTC.

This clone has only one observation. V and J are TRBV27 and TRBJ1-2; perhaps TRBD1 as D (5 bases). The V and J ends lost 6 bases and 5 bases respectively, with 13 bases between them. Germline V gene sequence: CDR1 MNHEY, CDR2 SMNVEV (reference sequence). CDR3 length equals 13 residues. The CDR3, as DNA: TGTGCCAGCAGCCCCAGGGTGGGGTATGGCTACACCTTC. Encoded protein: CASSPRVGYGYTF.

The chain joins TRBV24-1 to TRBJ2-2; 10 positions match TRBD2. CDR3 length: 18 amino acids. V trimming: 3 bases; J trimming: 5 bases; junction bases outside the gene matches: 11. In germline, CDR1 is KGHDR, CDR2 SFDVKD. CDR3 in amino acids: CATSDPLAGDFKTGELFF. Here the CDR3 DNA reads TGTGCCACCAGTGATCCTCTAGCGGGAGATTTTAAAACCGGGGAGCTGTTTTTT.

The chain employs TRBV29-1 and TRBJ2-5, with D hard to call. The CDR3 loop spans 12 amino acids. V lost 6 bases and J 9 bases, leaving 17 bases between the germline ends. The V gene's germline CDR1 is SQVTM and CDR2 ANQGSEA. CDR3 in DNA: TGCAGCGTCCGCACAGCTGATGAGCCCCAGTACTTC. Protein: CSVRTADEPQYF. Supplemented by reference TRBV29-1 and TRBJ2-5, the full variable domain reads SAVISQKPSRDICQRGTSLTIQCQVDSQVTMMFWYRQQPGQSLTLIATANQGSEATYESGFVIDKFPISRPNLTFSTLTVSNMSPEDSSIYLCSVRTADEPQYFGPGTRLLVL.

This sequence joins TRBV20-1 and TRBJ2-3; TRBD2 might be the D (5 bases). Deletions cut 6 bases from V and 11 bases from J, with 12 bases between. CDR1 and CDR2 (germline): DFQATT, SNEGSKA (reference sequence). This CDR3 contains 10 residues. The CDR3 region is CSALIRGQYF. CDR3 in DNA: TGCAGTGCCCTTATTCGGGGGCAGTATTTT.

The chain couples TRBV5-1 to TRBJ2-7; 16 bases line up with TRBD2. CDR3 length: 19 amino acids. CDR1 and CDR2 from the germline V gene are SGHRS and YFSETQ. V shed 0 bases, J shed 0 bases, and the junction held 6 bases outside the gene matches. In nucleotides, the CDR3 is TGCGCCAGCAGCTTGGGCAGGGGACTAGCGGGAGGGGACTCCTACGAGCAGTACTTC. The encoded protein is CASSLGRGLAGGDSYEQYF.

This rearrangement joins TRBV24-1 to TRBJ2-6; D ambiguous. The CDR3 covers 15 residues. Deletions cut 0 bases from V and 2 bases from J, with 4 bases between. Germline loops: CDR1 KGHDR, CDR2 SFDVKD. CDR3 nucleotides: TGTGCCACCAGTGATTTGCGGGCTGGGGCCAACGTCCTGACTTTC. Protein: CATSDLRAGANVLTF.

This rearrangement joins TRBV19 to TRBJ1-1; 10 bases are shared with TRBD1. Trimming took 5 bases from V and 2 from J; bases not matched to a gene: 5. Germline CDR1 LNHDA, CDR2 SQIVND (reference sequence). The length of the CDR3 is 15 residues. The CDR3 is CASSARDRGNTEAFF. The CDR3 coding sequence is TGTGCCAGTAGTGCCCGGGACAGGGGCAACACTGAAGCTTTCTTT.

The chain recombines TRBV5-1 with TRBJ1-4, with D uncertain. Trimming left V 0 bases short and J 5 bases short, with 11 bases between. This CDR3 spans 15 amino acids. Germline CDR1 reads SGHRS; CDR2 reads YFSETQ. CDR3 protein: CASSLGLGENEKLFF. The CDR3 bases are TGCGCCAGCAGCTTGGGACTTGGAGAAAATGAAAAACTGTTTTTT.

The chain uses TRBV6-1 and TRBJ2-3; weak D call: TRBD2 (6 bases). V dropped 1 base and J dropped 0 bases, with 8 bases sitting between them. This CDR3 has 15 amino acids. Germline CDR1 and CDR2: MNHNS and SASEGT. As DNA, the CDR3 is TGTGCCAGCAGTGAAGTTGCGGGGAGCACAGATACGCAGTATTTT. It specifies CASSEVAGSTDTQYF.

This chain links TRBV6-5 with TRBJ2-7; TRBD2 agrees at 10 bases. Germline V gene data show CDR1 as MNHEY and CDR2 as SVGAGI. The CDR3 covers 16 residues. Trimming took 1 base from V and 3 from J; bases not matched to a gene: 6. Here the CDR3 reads CASSYWASGSDYEQYF. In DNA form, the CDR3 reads TGTGCCAGCAGTTACTGGGCTAGCGGGAGTGACTACGAGCAGTACTTC.

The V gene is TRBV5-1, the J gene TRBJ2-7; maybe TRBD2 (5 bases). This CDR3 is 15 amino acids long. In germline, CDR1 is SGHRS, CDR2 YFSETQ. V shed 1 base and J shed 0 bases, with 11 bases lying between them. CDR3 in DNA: TGCGCCAGCAGCTTGAGAGCGGACCTCTCCTACGAGCAGTACTTC. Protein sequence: CASSLRADLSYEQYF.

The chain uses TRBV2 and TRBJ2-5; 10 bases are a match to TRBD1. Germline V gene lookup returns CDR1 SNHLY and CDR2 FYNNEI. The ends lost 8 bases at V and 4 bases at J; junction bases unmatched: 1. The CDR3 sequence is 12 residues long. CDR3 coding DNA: TGTGCCAGCCGGGACAGGGGAGAGACCCAGTACTTC. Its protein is CASRDRGETQYF.

This CDR3 reads CASSLVTGGFNTEAFF. The DNA of the CDR3 is TGCGCCAGCAGCTTGGTGACAGGGGGTTTTAACACTGAAGCTTTCTTT. V usage is TRBV5-1 and J usage is TRBJ1-1; TRBD1 matches at 9 bases. In germline, CDR1 is SGHRS, CDR2 YFSETQ. V dropped 0 bases and J dropped 2; count of bases not matched to a gene: 5. CDR3 size: 16 residues.

As DNA, the CDR3 is TGTGCCAGCAGCTTGAAGGAGGGAGGGGAAAAACTGTTTTTT. This translates into CASSLKEGGEKLFF. The chain uses TRBV5-4 and TRBJ1-4; D gene uncertain. The CDR3 is 14 amino acids. CDR1 SGHNT and CDR2 YYREEE come from the germline V gene (reference sequence). V was shortened by 1 base and J by 8 bases, with 12 bases between the two germline ends.

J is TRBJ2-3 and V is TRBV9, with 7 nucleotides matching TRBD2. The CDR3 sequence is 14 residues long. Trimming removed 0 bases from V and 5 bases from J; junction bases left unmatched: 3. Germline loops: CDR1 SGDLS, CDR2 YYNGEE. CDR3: CASSVAGGGDTQYF. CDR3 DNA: TGTGCCAGCAGCGTAGCGGGAGGAGGAGATACGCAGTATTTT. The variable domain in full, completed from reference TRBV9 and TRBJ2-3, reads DSGVTQTPKHLITATGQRVTLRCSPRSGDLSVYWYQQSLDQGLQFLIQYYNGEERAKGNILERFSAQQFPDLHSELNLSSLELGDSALYFCASSVAGGGDTQYFGPGTRLTVL.

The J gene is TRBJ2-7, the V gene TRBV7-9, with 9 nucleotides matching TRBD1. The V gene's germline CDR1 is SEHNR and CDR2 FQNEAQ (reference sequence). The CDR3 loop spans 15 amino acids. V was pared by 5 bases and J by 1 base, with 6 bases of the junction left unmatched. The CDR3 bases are TGTGCCAGCAGCGTTAGACAGGGGGGATCCTACGAGCAGTACTTC. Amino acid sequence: CASSVRQGGSYEQYF.

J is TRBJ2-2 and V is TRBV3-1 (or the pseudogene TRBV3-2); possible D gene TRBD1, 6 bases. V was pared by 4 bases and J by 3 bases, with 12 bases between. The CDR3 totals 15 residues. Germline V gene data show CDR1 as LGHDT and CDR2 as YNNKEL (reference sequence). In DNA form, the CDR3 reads TGTGCCAGCAGCCTGTGGACAGCCGACACCGGGGAGCTGTTTTTT. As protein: CASSLWTADTGELFF.

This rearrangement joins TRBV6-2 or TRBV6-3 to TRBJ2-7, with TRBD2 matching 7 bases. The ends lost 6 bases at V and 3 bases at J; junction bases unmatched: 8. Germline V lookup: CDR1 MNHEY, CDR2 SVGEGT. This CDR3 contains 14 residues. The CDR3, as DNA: TGTGCCAGCAGCCCCCTAGCGGAGGGCTACGAGCAGTACTTC. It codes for CASSPLAEGYEQYF.

CDR3 sequence reads: CASSPRAVSTNEKLFF. DNA for the CDR3: TGCGCCAGCAGCCCGAGGGCGGTTTCAACTAATGAAAAACTGTTTTTT. This chain links TRBV5-1 with TRBJ1-4; D is uncertain. CDR1 and CDR2 (germline): SGHRS, YFSETQ. This CDR3 is 16 amino acids long. Trimming left V 4 bases short and J 0 bases short, with 13 bases between.

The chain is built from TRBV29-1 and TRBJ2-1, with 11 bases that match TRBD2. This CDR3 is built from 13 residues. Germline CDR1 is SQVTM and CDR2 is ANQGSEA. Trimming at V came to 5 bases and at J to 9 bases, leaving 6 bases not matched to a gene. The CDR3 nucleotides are TGCAGCGTTCAGGGAACTAGCGGGGGTGAGCAGTTCTTC. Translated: CSVQGTSGGEQFF.

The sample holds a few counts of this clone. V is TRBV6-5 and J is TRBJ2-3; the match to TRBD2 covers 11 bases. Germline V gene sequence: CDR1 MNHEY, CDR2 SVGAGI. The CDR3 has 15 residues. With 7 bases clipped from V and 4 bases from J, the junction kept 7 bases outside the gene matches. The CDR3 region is CASTPTSGSPDTQYF. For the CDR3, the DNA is TGTGCCAGCACCCCAACTAGCGGGAGCCCAGATACGCAGTATTTT.

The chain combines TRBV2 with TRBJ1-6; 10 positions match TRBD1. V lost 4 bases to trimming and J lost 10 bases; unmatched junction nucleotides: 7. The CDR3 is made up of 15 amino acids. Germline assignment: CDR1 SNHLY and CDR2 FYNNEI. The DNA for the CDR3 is TGTGCCAGCAGTGTAGAGGGACAGGGGAGATCACCCCTCCACTTT. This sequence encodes CASSVEGQGRSPLHF.

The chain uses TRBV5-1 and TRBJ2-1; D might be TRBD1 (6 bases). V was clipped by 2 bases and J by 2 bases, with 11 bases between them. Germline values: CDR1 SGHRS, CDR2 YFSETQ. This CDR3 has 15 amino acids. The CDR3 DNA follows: TGCGCCAGCAGCTTCGGGGACACCACCTACAATGAGCAGTTCTTC. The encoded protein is CASSFGDTTYNEQFF.

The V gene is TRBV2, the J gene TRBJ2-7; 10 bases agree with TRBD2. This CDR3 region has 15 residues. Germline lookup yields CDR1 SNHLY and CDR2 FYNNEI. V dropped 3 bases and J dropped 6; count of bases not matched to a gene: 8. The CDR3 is CASSDRLAGVSEQYF. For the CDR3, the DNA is TGTGCCAGCAGTGATAGGCTAGCGGGAGTCTCCGAGCAGTACTTC.

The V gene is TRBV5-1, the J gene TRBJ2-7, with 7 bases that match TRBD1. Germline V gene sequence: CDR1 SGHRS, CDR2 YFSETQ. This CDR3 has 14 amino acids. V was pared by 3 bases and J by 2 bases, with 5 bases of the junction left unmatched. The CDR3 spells CASSYRTGAYEQYF. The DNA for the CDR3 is TGCGCCAGCAGCTACCGGACAGGAGCCTACGAGCAGTACTTC.

The CDR3 DNA reads TGCGCCAGCAGCTTGGTTAAATCGGGGTCCGGGGAGCTGTTTTTT. Protein: CASSLVKSGSGELFF. The genes are TRBV5-1 and TRBJ2-2; maybe TRBD2 (5 bases). Trimming left V 0 bases short and J 6 bases short, with 12 bases between. The CDR3 has 15 residues. Germline lookup yields CDR1 SGHRS and CDR2 YFSETQ.